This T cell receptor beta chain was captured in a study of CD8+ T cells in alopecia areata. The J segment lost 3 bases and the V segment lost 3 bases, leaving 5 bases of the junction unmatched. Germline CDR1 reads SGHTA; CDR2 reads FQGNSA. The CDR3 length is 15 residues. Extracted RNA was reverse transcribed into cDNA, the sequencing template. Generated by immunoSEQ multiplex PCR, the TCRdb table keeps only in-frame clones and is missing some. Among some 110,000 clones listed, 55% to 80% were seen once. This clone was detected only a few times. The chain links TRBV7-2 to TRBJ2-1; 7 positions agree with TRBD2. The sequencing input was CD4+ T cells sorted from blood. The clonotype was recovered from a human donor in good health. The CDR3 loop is CASSLRSSGYNEQFF. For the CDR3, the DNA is TGTGCCAGCAGCTTGAGGTCTAGCGGCTACAATGAGCAGTTCTTC.